One and the same sample provided the 17 T cell receptor beta chains below, sequenced in a study of T cells in women clearing cervical HPV infection. Measured with immunoSEQ multiplex PCR; TCRdb has only the in-frame clones, and not every one. This table holds 25,000 to 35,000 clones. The sample was blood buffy coat. These receptors originate from a woman between 18 and 69 years old with a cervical HPV16 infection that either progressed to CIN3+ or cleared (not recorded which).

In regard to this clone: The CDR3 is cut off 3 residues early in the read; its end comes from the germline J gene. The chain uses TRBV5-4 and TRBJ1-1; D possibly corresponds to TRBD1 (5 bases). This CDR3 is 16 amino acids long. Trimming pared 3 bases from V and 1 base from J, leaving 16 bases between. The V gene's germline CDR1 is SGHNT and CDR2 YYREEE (reference sequence). The CDR3 reads CASSSGRGVPNTEAFF. CDR3 DNA, as far as it was read: TGTGCCAGCAGCTCAGGTCGAGGGGTCCCGAACACTGAA.

Regarding this clone: The DNA ends 3 residues before the CDR3 does, and the rest of the CDR3 is filled in from the germline J gene. This chain connects TRBV20-1 to TRBJ2-1; 12 nucleotides line up with TRBD1. The germline CDR1 and CDR2 sequences are DFQATT and SNEGSKA (reference sequence). There are 16 residues in the CDR3. The ends lost 5 bases at V and 5 bases at J; junction bases unmatched: 10. The sequenced part of the CDR3 DNA is TGCAGTGCTGTCCGGGACAGGGGGCTAATGGACAATGAG. Translated: CSAVRDRGLMDNE. The complete CDR3 reads CSAVRDRGLMDNEQFF.

Comment on this clone: The missing CDR3 end, 3 residues past where the read stops, is filled in from the germline J gene. The chain couples TRBV19 to TRBJ2-1; TRBD2 agrees at 8 bases. The germline V gene encodes CDR1 LNHDA and CDR2 SQIVND (reference sequence). After removal of 3 bases from V and 2 bases from J, the junction contained 6 bases not matched to a gene. This CDR3 is built from 16 residues. This CDR3 reads CASSITGLEAYNEQFF. The covered CDR3 bases are TGTGCCAGTAGTATCACGGGACTAGAGGCCTACAATGAG. Combining the CDR3 with reference TRBV19 and TRBJ2-1 gives the whole variable domain DGGITQSPKYLFRKEGQNVTLSCEQNLNHDAMYWYRQDPGQGLRLIYYSQIVNDFQKGDIAEGYSVSREKKESFPLTVTSAQKNPTAFYLCASSITGLEAYNEQFFGPGTRLTVL.

A word on this clone: The read ends 3 residues before the CDR3 terminus; that terminus is restored from the germline J gene. J is TRBJ1-2 and V is TRBV7-2, with D perhaps TRBD1 (6 bases). V was clipped by 4 bases and J by 3 bases, with 9 bases between them. The CDR3 contains 13 residues. The germline V gene has CDR1 SGHTA and CDR2 FQGNSA. The CDR3 loop is CASSYREDYGYTF. The covered CDR3 bases are TGTGCCAGCAGCTACAGGGAGGACTATGGC.

Turning to this clone: With the read ending 3 residues before the CDR3 end, the germline J gene is used to fill in that end. The V call is TRBV5-1, the J call TRBJ2-3, with 9 bases identical to TRBD1. Germline V gene sequence: CDR1 SGHRS, CDR2 YFSETQ. The CDR3 sequence is 15 residues long. The sequenced part of the CDR3 DNA is TGCGCCAGCAGCTTGGGGAGGGGACAGGGAGAGACG. Amino acids: CASSLGRGQGET. The whole CDR3 protein is CASSLGRGQGETQYF.

About this clone itself: Read coverage stops 3 residues before the CDR3 terminus; the germline J gene supplies the remainder. The chain links TRBV19 to TRBJ2-1; TRBD2 matches 12 bases. The CDR3 runs 16 residues. Germline V gives CDR1 LNHDA, CDR2 SQIVND (reference sequence). V dropped 7 bases and J dropped 4; count of bases not matched to a gene: 8. CDR3 bases read: TGTGCCAGTAACCGAAGGACTAGCGGGACGTACAATGAG. This translates into CASNRRTSGTYNE. The CDR3 in its entirety is CASNRRTSGTYNEQFF.

Remarks on this clone: The read gets to within 3 residues of the CDR3 end, and the germline J gene fills in the rest. The chain uses TRBV18 and TRBJ1-2; D possibly corresponds to TRBD1 (6 bases). The CDR3 has 12 residues. Germline V lookup: CDR1 KGHSH, CDR2 LQKENI. CDR3 bases read: TGTGCCAGCTCACCGGACAGCGCGGAC. Translating it yields CASSPDSAD. The entire CDR3 sequence reads CASSPDSADYTF. The whole variable domain, remainder taken from reference TRBV18 and TRBJ1-2, is NAGVMQNPRHLVRRRGQEARLRCSPMKGHSHVYWYRQLPEEGLKFMVYLQKENIIDESGMPKERFSAEFPKEGPSILRIQQVVRGDSAAYFCASSPDSADYTFGSGTRLTVV.

With respect to this clone: The CDR3 end falls 3 residues outside the read, so it is completed with the germline J gene. The chain is built from TRBV14 and TRBJ2-2; possible D gene TRBD1, 5 bases. Germline CDR1 is SGHDN and CDR2 is FVKESK. The CDR3 covers 14 residues. CDR3 sequence reads: CASSQGQLNSPLFF. CDR3 bases read: TGTGCCAGCAGCCAAGGACAGTTAAATTCACCG.

Note on this clone: From the germline J gene comes the end of the CDR3, since the read stops 3 residues before it. The chain recombines TRBV20-1 with TRBJ2-1; D unclear. CDR3 size: 13 residues. Germline CDR1 DFQATT, CDR2 SNEGSKA (reference sequence). V lost 6 bases to trimming and J lost 0 bases, with 9 bases between them. Partial CDR3 DNA: TGCAGTGCAAAGCCTTACTCCTACAATGAG. Translation: CSAKPYSYNE. The entire CDR3 protein is CSAKPYSYNEQFF.

The sequenced part of the CDR3 DNA is TGTGCCTGGGGGGGACTACCCAACGAC. Amino acid sequence: CAWGGLPND. The entire CDR3 protein reads CAWGGLPNDYTF. V and J are TRBV30 and TRBJ1-2; the D gene is possibly TRBD1 (5 bases). Read data end 3 residues before the CDR3 end; the end is taken from the germline J gene. This CDR3 is 12 amino acids long. Germline loops: CDR1 GTSNPN, CDR2 SVGIG (reference sequence).

Note on this clone: The CDR3 goes on 3 residues after the read ends, and that part is filled in from the germline J gene. The rearrangement links TRBV7-9 to TRBJ2-7, with 8 bases identical to TRBD1. V dropped 0 bases and J dropped 3; count of bases not matched to a gene: 4. Germline CDR1 is SEHNR and CDR2 is FQNEAQ (reference sequence). This CDR3 region has 15 residues. The sequenced part of the CDR3 DNA is TGTGCCAGCAGCTTAGCGACAGGGACAGGCTACGAG. As protein: CASSLATGTGYE. From start to end, the CDR3 is CASSLATGTGYEQYF.

Notes on this clone: The read comes to an end 3 residues before the CDR3 does, leaving the germline J gene to fill in the end. The V call is TRBV5-1, the J call TRBJ2-7; tentative D call: TRBD1 (5 bases). In germline, CDR1 is SGHRS, CDR2 YFSETQ. V lost 3 bases to trimming and J lost 3 bases, with 7 bases between them. The CDR3 is made up of 12 amino acids. The CDR3 sequence: CASSSQDYEQYF. Incomplete CDR3 DNA: TGCGCCAGCAGCTCACAGGACTACGAG. Filled out from reference TRBV5-1 and TRBJ2-7, the complete variable domain reads KAGVTQTPRYLIKTRGQQVTLSCSPISGHRSVSWYQQTPGQGLQFLFEYFSETQRNKGNFPGRFSGRQFSNSRSEMNVSTLELGDSALYLCASSSQDYEQYFGPGTRLTVT.

To note about this clone: The missing CDR3 end, 3 residues past where the read stops, is filled in from the germline J gene. This chain links TRBV19 with TRBJ2-7, with D possibly TRBD2 on 5 matching bases. The germline CDR1 and CDR2 sequences are LNHDA and SQIVND (reference sequence). The V end lost 4 bases, the J end lost 3 bases, and 16 bases lay between the germline ends. The CDR3 loop spans 15 amino acids. The CDR3 loop reads CASSTRTGSDYEQYF. The part of the CDR3 DNA that was read is TGTGCCAGTAGTACCCGGACTGGATCCGACTACGAG.

A remark on this clone: The missing CDR3 end, 3 residues past where the read stops, is filled in from the germline J gene. This chain uses TRBV2 with TRBJ1-5; D gene unclear. Between the trimmed V and J ends, which lost 7 bases and 3 bases, there was a span of 7 bases. The germline gives CDR1 SNHLY, CDR2 FYNNEI. The CDR3 has 12 amino acids. CDR3 DNA (partial): TGTGCCAGCAACGGGGACAATCAGCCC. Encoded protein: CASNGDNQP. The full CDR3 protein reads CASNGDNQPQHF.

Note on this clone: The CDR3 is cut off 3 residues early in the read; its end comes from the germline J gene. The gene calls are TRBV5-6 and TRBJ1-2; possible D gene TRBD1, 5 bases. The V and J ends lost 2 bases and 3 bases respectively, with 11 bases between them. The CDR3 spans 14 residues. CDR1 SGHDT and CDR2 YYEEEE come from the germline V gene. CDR3 bases read: TGTGCCAGCAGCTTCGGCAGGGTAGACTATGGC. It specifies CASSFGRVDYG. The entire CDR3 protein is CASSFGRVDYGYTF.

As regards this clone: The observed sequence ends 3 residues before the CDR3 terminus, with the missing tail filled in from the germline J gene. V and J are TRBV20-1 and TRBJ2-3; D perhaps matches TRBD1 (6 bases). V was cut by 5 bases and J by 0 bases, with 21 bases left in between. Germline V gene lookup returns CDR1 DFQATT and CDR2 SNEGSKA (reference sequence). The CDR3 is 17 residues long. CDR3 bases read: TGCAGTGCTCAAACCGACAGGTGGCGGACTAGCACAGATACG. Translated: CSAQTDRWRTSTDT. The CDR3 in its entirety is CSAQTDRWRTSTDTQYF.

Comment on this clone: Sequencing ends 3 residues short of the CDR3 end; the germline J gene provides the rest. This chain uses TRBV30 with TRBJ2-7; weak D call: TRBD2 (6 bases). V was cut by 2 bases and J by 2 bases, with 13 bases left in between. Germline CDR1 is GTSNPN and CDR2 is SVGIG (reference sequence). The CDR3 sequence is 14 residues long. The CDR3 protein is CAWSLDGGAYEQYF. CDR3 DNA, as far as it was read: TGTGCCTGGAGTTTAGACGGGGGAGCCTACGAG.